These 26 T cell receptor beta chains came from one sample sequenced in a study of response to subunit inactivated influenza vaccine. MiXCR was run by TCRdb on the RT-PCR reads, yielding one entry per CDR3 protein. The repertoire holds about 620,000 distinct CDR3 sequences, roughly 12% seen once, with roughly 9.6% in the top ten. The data also belong to a second study, concerning T cells expressing NK-cell markers. That publication notes: 5'RACE template switching with UMIs produced the TCR beta cDNA.

The sample in question was PBMCs from blood, obtained on the day of vaccination. The receptors were gathered from a man over 45 who received an inactivated influenza vaccine.

This clonotype turned up a few times. The V call is TRBV27, the J call TRBJ2-1, with D perhaps matching TRBD1 (6 bases). V gave up 7 bases and J gave up 9 bases, with 25 bases separating them. CDR1 and CDR2 from the germline V gene are MNHEY and SMNVEV (reference sequence). The CDR3 contains 16 residues. CDR3 coding DNA: TGTGCCAGCACTGGCTCCCTGGGGGCCGTTAGCCTTGAGCAGTTCTTC. Protein product: CASTGSLGAVSLEQFF.

This clonotype has a handful of counts. The V gene is TRBV20-1, the J gene TRBJ2-1; 7 nucleotides match TRBD2. The length of the CDR3 is 15 residues. CDR1 is DFQATT, CDR2 SNEGSKA, per germline (reference sequence). Trimming cost V 5 bases and J 2 bases; bases outside gene matches: 9. CDR3 region: CSAYPLRETYNEQFF. The CDR3 DNA reads TGCAGTGCTTACCCCCTGCGGGAGACCTACAATGAGCAGTTCTTC.

As to this clonotype: An end of the junction differs from the germline gene, which may be a read error. The V gene is TRBV20-1, the J gene TRBJ2-2; either TRBD1 or TRBD2 may supply D (6 bases each). The CDR3 runs to 13 residues. The germline V gene encodes CDR1 DFQATT and CDR2 SNEGSKA (reference sequence). The CDR3 protein is CSARGPNTGDLFF. CDR3 DNA: TGCAGTGCCCGGGGGCCAAACACCGGGGATCTGTTTTTT.

This clonotype was counted a few times. The chain links TRBV28 to TRBJ2-7; TRBD2 agrees at 8 bases. Per germline, CDR1 MDHEN and CDR2 SYDVKM. V gave up 3 bases and J gave up 1 base; unmatched junction bases: 5. This CDR3 spans 15 amino acids. In DNA form, the CDR3 reads TGTGCCAGCAGTTTTTTTACTAGCGGATCCTACGAGCAGTACTTC. Protein: CASSFFTSGSYEQYF.

This clonotype was detected a few times. The chain has TRBV5-1 and TRBJ2-5; unclear D gene. Germline V gene sequence: CDR1 SGHRS, CDR2 YFSETQ. The CDR3 is 14 residues long. Trimming pared 3 bases from V and 2 bases from J, leaving 11 bases between. CDR3 nucleotides: TGCGCCAGCAGCTCCGTCCTAGGTCAAGAGACCCAGTACTTC. It yields the protein CASSSVLGQETQYF. Supplemented by reference TRBV5-1 and TRBJ2-5, the full variable domain reads KAGVTQTPRYLIKTRGQQVTLSCSPISGHRSVSWYQQTPGQGLQFLFEYFSETQRNKGNFPGRFSGRQFSNSRSEMNVSTLELGDSALYLCASSSVLGQETQYFGPGTRLLVL.

Concerning this clonotype itself: A much larger clonotype is one base distant, so this may be a read error. This sequence joins TRBV5-1 and TRBJ2-3, with D tentatively TRBD1 or TRBD2 (5 bases each). The CDR3 runs 14 residues. V lost 5 bases and J lost 6, with 16 bases in between. CDR1 is SGHRS, CDR2 YFSETQ, per germline. CDR3 in amino acids: CASRVGTARDTQYF. In nucleotides, the CDR3 is TGCGCCAGCAGAGTGGGGACCGCACGGGATACGCAGTATTTT.

A few counts support this clonotype. CDR3 in amino acids: CASSLIFLAGGTDTQYF. The CDR3, as DNA: TGTGCCAGCAGTTTAATCTTCCTAGCGGGGGGTACAGATACGCAGTATTTT. This rearrangement joins TRBV28 to TRBJ2-3; TRBD2 agrees at 11 bases. The V gene's germline CDR1 is MDHEN and CDR2 SYDVKM. This CDR3 has 17 residues. Trimming removed 2 bases from V and 3 bases from J; junction bases left unmatched: 7.

This clonotype was observed a handful of times. The rearrangement uses TRBV12-3 or TRBV12-4 and TRBJ2-5, with 7 bases identical to TRBD1. The CDR3 loop spans 14 amino acids. V lost 6 bases and J lost 1; bases outside the gene matches: 5. CDR3 sequence (DNA): TGTGCCAGCAGAAAGACAGGGACCCAAGAGACCCAGTACTTC. Residues: CASRKTGTQETQYF.

The gene calls are TRBV20-1 and TRBJ2-2; 8 bases align to TRBD1. The V and J ends lost 3 bases and 4 bases, in that order; junction bases with no gene match: 7. The CDR3 sequence is 15 residues long. The germline V gene encodes CDR1 DFQATT and CDR2 SNEGSKA (reference sequence). CDR3 sequence reads: CSASTGGVGTGELFF. The CDR3 region has the DNA TGCAGTGCTAGTACAGGGGGTGTCGGCACCGGGGAGCTGTTTTTT.

This chain connects TRBV10-2 to TRBJ1-2; 10 nucleotides match TRBD1. The CDR3 sequence is 15 residues long. V lost 0 bases to trimming and J lost 8 bases; unmatched junction nucleotides: 6. Germline CDR1 reads WSHSY; CDR2 reads SAAADI. The CDR3: CASSESRQGANGYTF. The CDR3 nucleotides are TGCGCCAGCAGTGAGTCGAGACAGGGGGCGAACGGCTACACCTTC.

The table lists this clonotype with many counts. V usage is TRBV20-1 and J usage is TRBJ2-3; no firm D call. In germline, CDR1 is DFQATT, CDR2 SNEGSKA (reference sequence). The CDR3 is 14 residues long. V was pared by 3 bases and J by 0 bases, with 10 bases between. CDR3 coding DNA: TGCAGTGCTAGTCTCGCGGTTAGCACAGATACGCAGTATTTT. As protein: CSASLAVSTDTQYF.

This chain uses TRBV5-1 with TRBJ2-2; D might be TRBD2 (6 bases). The CDR3 contains 15 residues. Germline-derived CDR1 and CDR2 are SGHRS and YFSETQ. Trimming removed 4 bases from V and 2 bases from J, with 12 bases in between. The DNA for the CDR3 is TGCGCCAGCAGCCTCTCGGAGGGAAACACCGGGGAGCTGTTTTTT. Protein product: CASSLSEGNTGELFF.

This clonotype has only a few counts. The V gene is TRBV6-1, the J gene TRBJ2-1; D uncertain. The CDR3 spans 15 residues. V was trimmed by 6 bases and J by 5 bases, leaving 17 bases between them. Germline V gene data show CDR1 as MNHNS and CDR2 as SASEGT. In DNA, the CDR3 is TGTGCCAGCAGGGGCCGGATTGTGGCGGACAATGAGCAGTTCTTC. Translated: CASRGRIVADNEQFF.

This clonotype was seen a few times. V gene TRBV13 combines with J gene TRBJ2-1; either TRBD1 or TRBD2 may fit D (5 bases each). V lost 4 bases and J lost 4, with 14 bases in between. Germline CDR1 is PRHDT and CDR2 is FYEKMQ (reference sequence). The CDR3 is 15 residues long. The CDR3 bases are TGTGCCAGCAGCTCTAACGGGGCGCGGTACAATGAGCAGTTCTTC. This gives the protein CASSSNGARYNEQFF.

This clonotype turned up a few times. The chain joins TRBV29-1 to TRBJ1-1; 9 nucleotides line up with TRBD1. V lost 6 bases and J lost 5; bases outside the gene matches: 7. Germline V CDR1 and CDR2: SQVTM, ANQGSEA. The CDR3 contains 13 residues. The CDR3 sequence is CSVTQGQGTEAFF. In nucleotides, the CDR3 is TGCAGCGTGACCCAGGGACAGGGAACTGAAGCTTTCTTT.

The table lists this clonotype with many counts. This chain uses TRBV12-3 or TRBV12-4 with TRBJ2-3; a weak D match, TRBD2 (5 bases). Trimming cost V 6 bases and J 1 base, with 8 bases left between them. The CDR3 has 13 residues. The CDR3 spells CASSTGGTDTQYF. In nucleotides, the CDR3 is TGTGCCAGCAGCACCGGGGGCACAGATACGCAGTATTTT.

This clonotype was counted a few times. The chain couples TRBV28 to TRBJ2-1; TRBD1 is a possible D gene (6 bases). CDR3 length: 14 residues. Germline CDR1 and CDR2: MDHEN and SYDVKM. Trimming stripped 3 bases from V and 7 bases from J, with 13 bases between. CDR3 in amino acids: CASSLRGSRNEQFF. In DNA, the CDR3 is TGTGCCAGCAGTTTGAGGGGGAGTCGGAATGAGCAGTTCTTC.

The CDR3 nucleotides are TGTGCCAGCAGCCAAACTAGCGGGGGGGGCTCCTACAATGAGCAGTTCTTC. As protein: CASSQTSGGGSYNEQFF. This chain connects TRBV7-2 to TRBJ2-1, with 13 bases aligning to TRBD2. The CDR3 extends over 17 amino acids. In germline, CDR1 is SGHTA, CDR2 FQGNSA. V was pared by 5 bases and J by 0 bases, with 4 bases of the junction left unmatched.

This clonotype turned up a few times. The chain employs TRBV5-6 and TRBJ2-1, with 10 bases lining up with TRBD2. CDR1 and CDR2 (germline): SGHDT, YYEEEE. CDR3 length equals 13 residues. With 4 bases clipped from V and 8 bases from J, the junction kept 3 bases outside the gene matches. The CDR3 protein is CASSHLAGDEQFF. The DNA for the CDR3 is TGTGCCAGCAGCCATCTAGCGGGGGATGAGCAGTTCTTC.

This clonotype showed up many times. V gene TRBV6-2 or TRBV6-3 combines with J gene TRBJ2-1, with a possible D match to TRBD1 (5 bases). Germline V gives CDR1 MNHEY, CDR2 SVGEGT. The CDR3 sequence is 14 residues long. The V end lost 2 bases, the J end lost 7 bases, and 12 bases lay between the germline ends. The CDR3 DNA is TGTGCCAGCAGTTACGGGGCCGAGGTTAATGAGCAGTTCTTC. It translates to CASSYGAEVNEQFF.

The chain has TRBV20-1 and TRBJ1-2; D is possibly TRBD1 (6 bases). Germline-derived CDR1 and CDR2 are DFQATT and SNEGSKA (reference sequence). The V gene lost 6 bases and the J gene lost 2 bases, with 13 bases spanning the gap. The CDR3 spans 13 residues. CDR3 in amino acids: CSAGTSRNYGYTF. CDR3 in DNA: TGCAGTGCGGGGACAAGTAGGAACTATGGCTACACCTTC.

This chain joins TRBV4-3 and TRBJ1-1, with 10 bases matching TRBD1. The ends lost 4 bases at V and 3 bases at J; junction bases unmatched: 8. The CDR3 consists of 16 residues. From germline, CDR1 is LGHNA and CDR2 YSLEER. CDR3 amino acids: CASSPRTGGIHTEAFF. The CDR3 bases are TGCGCCAGCAGCCCTCGGACAGGGGGAATTCACACTGAAGCTTTCTTT.

Note on this clonotype: The junction does not match germline at one end; this may be a read error. The CDR3 here is CCARDYRQGTSYNEQFF. The CDR3 nucleotides read TGCTGTGCTAGAGATTACCGACAGGGGACGTCCTACAATGAGCAGTTCTTC. This chain connects TRBV20-1 to TRBJ2-1, with 8 positions matching TRBD1. The CDR3 is 17 amino acids. Germline CDR1 is DFQATT and CDR2 is SNEGSKA (reference sequence).

This chain connects TRBV4-2 to TRBJ2-7; maybe TRBD2 (6 bases). Germline CDR1 LGHNA, CDR2 YNFKEQ. The V gene lost 2 bases and the J gene lost 2 bases, with 10 bases spanning the gap. CDR3 length: 14 amino acids. The CDR3 nucleotides are TGTGCCAGCAGCCAATCGGGGGACGCCTACGAGCAGTACTTC. Encoded protein: CASSQSGDAYEQYF.

This clonotype appeared many times. The chain combines TRBV12-3 or TRBV12-4 with TRBJ2-4; D is unclear. The CDR3 is 14 amino acids. Trimming took off 6 bases at V and 6 bases at J, with 15 bases between the two ends. This CDR3 is CASRLGGSGNIQYF. Here the CDR3 DNA reads TGTGCCAGCAGACTCGGTGGGTCTGGAAACATTCAGTACTTC.

This chain connects TRBV4-2 to TRBJ2-7; TRBD2 matches at 14 bases. This CDR3 region has 18 residues. Per germline, CDR1 LGHNA and CDR2 YNFKEQ. With V trimmed by 4 bases and J by 1 base, 9 bases remained unmatched. CDR3 residues: CASSPPIRTSGRSYEQYF. The CDR3 nucleotides read TGTGCCAGCAGCCCGCCTATCAGGACTAGCGGGAGGTCCTACGAGCAGTACTTC.